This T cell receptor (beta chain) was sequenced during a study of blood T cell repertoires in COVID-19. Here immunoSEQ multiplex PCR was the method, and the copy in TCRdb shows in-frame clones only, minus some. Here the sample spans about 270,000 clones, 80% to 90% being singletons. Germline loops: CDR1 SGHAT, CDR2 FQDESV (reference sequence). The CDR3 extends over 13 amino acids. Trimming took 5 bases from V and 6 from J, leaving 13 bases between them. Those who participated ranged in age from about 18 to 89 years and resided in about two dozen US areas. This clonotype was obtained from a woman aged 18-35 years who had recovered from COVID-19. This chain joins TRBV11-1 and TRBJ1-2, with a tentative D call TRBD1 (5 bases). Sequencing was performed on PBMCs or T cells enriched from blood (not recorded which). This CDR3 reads CASSPRRGDGYTF. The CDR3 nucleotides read TGTGCCAGCAGCCCCCGTCGGGGGGATGGCTACACCTTC. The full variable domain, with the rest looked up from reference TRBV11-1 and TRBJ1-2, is EAEVAQSPRYKITEKSQAVAFWCDPISGHATLYWYRQILGQGPELLVQFQDESVVDDSQLPKDRFSAERLKGVDSTLKIQPAELGDSAMYLCASSPRRGDGYTFGSGTRLTVV.